This T cell receptor beta chain was observed in a study of T-cell memory formation after mild COVID-19. Via MiXCR, TCRdb re-called the 5' RACE reads, giving one row per CDR3 protein. The sample contains around 430,000 distinct CDR3 sequences, 16% of which appear only once. The germline gives CDR1 SGHRS, CDR2 YFSETQ. The trim removed 4 bases at V and 2 bases at J, leaving 8 bases unmatched. The CDR3 has 15 amino acids. The sequencing sample was made of PBMCs or a T cell subset sorted from them (not recorded which). The sequence derives from a man younger than 35 who had mild COVID-19 (a few samples of this study predate the infection). Cell type and time point are not known. This sequence joins TRBV5-1 and TRBJ1-1; 7 bases agree with TRBD1. CDR3 protein: CASSRHSGGNTEAFF. The DNA for the CDR3 is TGCGCCAGCAGCCGGCATTCAGGGGGAAACACTGAAGCTTTCTTT.